The clone carrying this TCR beta chain showed up just a few times. The sample is drawn from a study of T cell repertoires in cytomegalovirus infection. Study-level background: It can be stated that public TCR beta signatures indicated CMV infection as well as a matching HLA type.

In germline, CDR1 is LGHDT, CDR2 YNNKEL (reference sequence). This CDR3 has 18 residues. Trimming left V 0 bases short and J 6 bases short, with 20 bases between. TCRdb reanalysed the reads using MiXCR and keeps one entry per CDR3 protein. The profile shows around 280,000 distinct CDR3 sequences, around 10% of them singletons. Sequencing was carried out using PBMCs. The sequence was collected from a human donor in good health (CMV status not recorded). Some clones in this sample may be carry-over from other donors' samples. The chain employs TRBV3-1 and TRBJ2-2, with D possibly TRBD2 on 6 matching bases. As DNA, the CDR3 is TGTGCCAGCAGCCAAGACGGGGCAGGGAGGCTAAAGGCCGGGGAGCTGTTTTTT. It codes for CASSQDGAGRLKAGELFF.